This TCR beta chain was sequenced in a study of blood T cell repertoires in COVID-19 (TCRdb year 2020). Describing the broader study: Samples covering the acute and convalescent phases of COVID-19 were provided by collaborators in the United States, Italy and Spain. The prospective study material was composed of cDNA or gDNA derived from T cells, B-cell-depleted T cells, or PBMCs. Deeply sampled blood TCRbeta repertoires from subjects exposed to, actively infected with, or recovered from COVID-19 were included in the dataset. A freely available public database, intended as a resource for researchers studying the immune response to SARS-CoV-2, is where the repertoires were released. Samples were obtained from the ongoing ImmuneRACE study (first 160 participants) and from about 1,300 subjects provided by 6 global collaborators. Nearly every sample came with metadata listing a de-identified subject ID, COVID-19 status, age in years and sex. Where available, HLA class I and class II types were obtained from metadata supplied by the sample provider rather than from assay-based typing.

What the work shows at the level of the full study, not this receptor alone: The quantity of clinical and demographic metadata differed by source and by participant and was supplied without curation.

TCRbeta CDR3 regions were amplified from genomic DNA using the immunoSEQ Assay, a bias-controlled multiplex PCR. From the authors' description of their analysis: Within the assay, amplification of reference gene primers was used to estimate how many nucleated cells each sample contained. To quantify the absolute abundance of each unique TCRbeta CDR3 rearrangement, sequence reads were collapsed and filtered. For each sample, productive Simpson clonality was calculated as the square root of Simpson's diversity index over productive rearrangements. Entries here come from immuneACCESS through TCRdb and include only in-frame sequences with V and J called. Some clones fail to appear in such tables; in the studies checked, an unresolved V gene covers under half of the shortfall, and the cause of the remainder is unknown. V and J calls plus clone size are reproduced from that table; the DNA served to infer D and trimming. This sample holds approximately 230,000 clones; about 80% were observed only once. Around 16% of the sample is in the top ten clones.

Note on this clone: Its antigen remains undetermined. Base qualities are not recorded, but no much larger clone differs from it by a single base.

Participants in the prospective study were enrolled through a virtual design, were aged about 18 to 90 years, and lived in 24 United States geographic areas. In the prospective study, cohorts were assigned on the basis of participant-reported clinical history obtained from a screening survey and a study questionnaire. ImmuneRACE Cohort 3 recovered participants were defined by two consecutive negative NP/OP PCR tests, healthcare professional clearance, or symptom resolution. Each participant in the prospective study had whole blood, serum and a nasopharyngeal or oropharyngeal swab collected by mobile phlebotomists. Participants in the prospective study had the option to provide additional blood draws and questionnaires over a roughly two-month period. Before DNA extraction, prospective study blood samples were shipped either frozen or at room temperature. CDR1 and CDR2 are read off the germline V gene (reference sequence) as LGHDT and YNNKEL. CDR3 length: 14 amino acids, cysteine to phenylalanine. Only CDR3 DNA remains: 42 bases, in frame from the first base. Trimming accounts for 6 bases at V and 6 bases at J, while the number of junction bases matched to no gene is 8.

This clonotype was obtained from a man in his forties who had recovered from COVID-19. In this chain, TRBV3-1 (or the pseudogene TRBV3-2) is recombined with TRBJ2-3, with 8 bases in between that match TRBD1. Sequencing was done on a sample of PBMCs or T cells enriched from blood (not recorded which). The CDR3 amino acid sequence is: CASRLRQGKDTQYF. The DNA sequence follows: TGTGCCAGCAGACTCCGACAGGGGAAGGATACGCAGTATTTT.